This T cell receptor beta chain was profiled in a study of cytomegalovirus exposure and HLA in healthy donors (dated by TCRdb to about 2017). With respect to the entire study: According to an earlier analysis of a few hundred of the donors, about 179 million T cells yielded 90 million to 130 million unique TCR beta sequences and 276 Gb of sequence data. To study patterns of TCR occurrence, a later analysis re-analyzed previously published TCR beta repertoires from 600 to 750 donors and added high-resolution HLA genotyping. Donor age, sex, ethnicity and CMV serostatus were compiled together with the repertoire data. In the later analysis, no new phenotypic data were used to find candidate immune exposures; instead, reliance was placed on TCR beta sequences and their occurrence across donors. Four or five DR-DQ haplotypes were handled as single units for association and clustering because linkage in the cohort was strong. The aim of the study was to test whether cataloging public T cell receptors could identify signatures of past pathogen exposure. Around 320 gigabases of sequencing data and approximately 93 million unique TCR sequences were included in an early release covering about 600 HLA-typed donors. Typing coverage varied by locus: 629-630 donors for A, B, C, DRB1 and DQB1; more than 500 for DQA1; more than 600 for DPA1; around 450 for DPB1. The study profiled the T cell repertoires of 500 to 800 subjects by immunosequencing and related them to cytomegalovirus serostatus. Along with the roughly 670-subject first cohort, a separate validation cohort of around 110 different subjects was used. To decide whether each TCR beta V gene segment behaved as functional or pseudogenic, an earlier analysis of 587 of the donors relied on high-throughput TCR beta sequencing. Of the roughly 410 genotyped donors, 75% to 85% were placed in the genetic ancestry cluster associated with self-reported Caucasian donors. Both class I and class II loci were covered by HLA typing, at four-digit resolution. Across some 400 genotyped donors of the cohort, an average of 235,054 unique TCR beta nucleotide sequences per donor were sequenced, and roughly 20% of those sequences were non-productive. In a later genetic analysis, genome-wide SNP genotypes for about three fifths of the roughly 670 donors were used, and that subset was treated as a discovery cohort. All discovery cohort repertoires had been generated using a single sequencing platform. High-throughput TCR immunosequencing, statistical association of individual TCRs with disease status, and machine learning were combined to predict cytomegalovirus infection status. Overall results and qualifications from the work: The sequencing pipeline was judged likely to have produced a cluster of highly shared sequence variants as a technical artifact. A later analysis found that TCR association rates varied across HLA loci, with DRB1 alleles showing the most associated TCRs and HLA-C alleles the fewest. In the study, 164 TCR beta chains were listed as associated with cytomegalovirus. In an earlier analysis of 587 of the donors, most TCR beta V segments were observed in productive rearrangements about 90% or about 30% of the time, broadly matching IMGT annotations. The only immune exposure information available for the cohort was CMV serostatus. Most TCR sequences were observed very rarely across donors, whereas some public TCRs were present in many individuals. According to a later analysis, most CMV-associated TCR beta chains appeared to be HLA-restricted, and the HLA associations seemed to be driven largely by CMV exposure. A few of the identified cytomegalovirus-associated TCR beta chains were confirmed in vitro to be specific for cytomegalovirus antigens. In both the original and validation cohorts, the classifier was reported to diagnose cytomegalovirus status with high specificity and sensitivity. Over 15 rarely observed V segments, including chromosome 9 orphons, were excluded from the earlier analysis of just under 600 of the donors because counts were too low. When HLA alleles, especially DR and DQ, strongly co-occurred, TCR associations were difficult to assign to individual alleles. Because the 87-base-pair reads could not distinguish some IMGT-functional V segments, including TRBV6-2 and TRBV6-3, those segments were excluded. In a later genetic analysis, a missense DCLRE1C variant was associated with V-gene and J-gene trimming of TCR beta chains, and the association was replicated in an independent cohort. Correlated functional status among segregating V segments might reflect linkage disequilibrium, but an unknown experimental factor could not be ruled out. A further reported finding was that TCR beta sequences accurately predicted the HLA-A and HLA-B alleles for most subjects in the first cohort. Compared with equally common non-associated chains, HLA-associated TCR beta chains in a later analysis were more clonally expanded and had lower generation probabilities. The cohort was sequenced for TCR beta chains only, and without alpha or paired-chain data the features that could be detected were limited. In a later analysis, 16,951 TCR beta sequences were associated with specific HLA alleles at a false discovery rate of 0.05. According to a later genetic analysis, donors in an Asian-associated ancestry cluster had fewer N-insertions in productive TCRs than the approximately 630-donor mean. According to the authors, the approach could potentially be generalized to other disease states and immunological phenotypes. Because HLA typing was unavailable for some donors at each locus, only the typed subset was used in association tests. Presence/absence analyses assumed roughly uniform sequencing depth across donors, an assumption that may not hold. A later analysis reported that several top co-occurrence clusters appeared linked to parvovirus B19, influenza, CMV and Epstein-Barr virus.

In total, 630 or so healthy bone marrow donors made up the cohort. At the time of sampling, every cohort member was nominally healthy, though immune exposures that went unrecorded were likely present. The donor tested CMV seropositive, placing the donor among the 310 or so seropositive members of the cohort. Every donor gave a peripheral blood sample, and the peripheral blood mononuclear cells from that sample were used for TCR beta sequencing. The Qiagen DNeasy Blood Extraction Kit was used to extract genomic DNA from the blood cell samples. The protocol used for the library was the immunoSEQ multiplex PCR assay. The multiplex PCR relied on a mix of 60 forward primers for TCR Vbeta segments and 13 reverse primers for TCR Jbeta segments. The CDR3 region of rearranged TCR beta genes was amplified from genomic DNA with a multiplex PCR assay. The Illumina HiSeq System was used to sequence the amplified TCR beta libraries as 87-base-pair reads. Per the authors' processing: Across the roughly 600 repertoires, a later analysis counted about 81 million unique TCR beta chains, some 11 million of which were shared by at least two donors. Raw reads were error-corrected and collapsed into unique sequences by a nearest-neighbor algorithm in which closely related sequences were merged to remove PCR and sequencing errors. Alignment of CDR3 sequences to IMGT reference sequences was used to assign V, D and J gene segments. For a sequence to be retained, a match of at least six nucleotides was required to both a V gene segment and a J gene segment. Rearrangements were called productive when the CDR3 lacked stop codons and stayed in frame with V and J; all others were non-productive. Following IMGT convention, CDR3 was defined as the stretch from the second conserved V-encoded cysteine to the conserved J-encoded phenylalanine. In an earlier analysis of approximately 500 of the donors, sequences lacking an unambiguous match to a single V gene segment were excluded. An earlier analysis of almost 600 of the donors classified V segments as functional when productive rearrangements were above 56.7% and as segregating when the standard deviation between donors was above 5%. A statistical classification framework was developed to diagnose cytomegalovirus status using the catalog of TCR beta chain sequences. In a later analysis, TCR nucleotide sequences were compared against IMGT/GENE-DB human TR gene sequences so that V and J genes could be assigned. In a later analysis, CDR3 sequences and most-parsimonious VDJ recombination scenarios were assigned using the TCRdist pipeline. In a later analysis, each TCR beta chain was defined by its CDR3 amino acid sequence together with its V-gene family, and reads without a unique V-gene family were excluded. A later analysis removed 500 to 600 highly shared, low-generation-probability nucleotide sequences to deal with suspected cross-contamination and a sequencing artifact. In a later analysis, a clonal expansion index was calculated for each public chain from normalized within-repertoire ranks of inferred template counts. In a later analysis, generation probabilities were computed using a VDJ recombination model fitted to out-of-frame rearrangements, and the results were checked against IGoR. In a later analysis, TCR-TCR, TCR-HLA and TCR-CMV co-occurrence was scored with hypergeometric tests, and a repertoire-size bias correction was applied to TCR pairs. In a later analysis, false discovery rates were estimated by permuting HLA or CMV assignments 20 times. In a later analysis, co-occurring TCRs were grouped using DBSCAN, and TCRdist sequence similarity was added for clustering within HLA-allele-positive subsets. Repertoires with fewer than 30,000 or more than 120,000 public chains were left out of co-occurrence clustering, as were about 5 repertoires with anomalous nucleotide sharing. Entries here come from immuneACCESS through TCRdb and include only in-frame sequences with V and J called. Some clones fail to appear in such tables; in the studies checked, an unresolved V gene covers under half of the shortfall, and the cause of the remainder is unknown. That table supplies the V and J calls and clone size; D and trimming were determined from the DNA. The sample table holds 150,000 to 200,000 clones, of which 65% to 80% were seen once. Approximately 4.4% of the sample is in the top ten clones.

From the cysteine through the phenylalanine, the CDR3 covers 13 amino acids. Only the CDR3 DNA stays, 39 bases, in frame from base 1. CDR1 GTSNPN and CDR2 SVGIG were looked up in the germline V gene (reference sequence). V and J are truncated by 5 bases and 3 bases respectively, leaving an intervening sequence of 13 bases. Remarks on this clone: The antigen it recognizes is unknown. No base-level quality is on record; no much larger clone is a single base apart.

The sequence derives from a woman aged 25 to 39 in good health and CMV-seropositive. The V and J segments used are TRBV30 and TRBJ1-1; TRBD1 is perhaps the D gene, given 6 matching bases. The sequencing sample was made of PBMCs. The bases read TGTGCCTGGGGAACCAGGGGAGACACTGAAGCTTTCTTT. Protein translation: CAWGTRGDTEAFF.